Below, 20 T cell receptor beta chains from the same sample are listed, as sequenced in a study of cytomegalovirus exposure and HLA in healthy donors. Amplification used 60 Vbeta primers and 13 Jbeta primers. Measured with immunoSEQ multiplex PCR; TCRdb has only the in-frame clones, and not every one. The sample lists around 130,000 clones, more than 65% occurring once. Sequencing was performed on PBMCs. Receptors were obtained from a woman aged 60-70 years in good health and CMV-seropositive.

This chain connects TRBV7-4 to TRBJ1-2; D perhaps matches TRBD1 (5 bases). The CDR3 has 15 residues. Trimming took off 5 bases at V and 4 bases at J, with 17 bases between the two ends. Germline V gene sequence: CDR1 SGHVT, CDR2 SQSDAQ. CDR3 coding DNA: TGTGCCAGCAGCCCCAGGACGGAGGGGCTCTATGGCTACACCTTC. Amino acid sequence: CASSPRTEGLYGYTF.

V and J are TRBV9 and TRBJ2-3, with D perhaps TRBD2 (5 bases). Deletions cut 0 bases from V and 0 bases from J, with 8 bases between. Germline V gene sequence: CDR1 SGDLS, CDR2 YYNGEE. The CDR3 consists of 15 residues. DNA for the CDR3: TGTGCCAGCAGCGTAGAGGGAGCTAGCACAGATACGCAGTATTTT. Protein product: CASSVEGASTDTQYF.

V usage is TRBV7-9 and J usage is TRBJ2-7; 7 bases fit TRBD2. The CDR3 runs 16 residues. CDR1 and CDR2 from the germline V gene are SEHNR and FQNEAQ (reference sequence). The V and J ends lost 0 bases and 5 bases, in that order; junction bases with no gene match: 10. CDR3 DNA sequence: TGTGCCAGCAGCTTAGCAACTAGCGCCCCATTGGACGAGCAGTACTTC. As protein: CASSLATSAPLDEQYF. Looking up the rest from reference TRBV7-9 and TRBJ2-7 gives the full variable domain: DTGVSQNPRHKITKRGQNVTFRCDPISEHNRLYWYRQTLGQGPEFLTYFQNEAQLEKSRLLSDRFSAERPKGSFSTLEIQRTEQGDSAMYLCASSLATSAPLDEQYFGPGTRLTVT.

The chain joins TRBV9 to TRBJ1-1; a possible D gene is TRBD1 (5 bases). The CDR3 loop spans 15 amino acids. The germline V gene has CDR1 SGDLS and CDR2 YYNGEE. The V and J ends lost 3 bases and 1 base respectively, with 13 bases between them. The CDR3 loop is CASSDNTGGNTEAFF. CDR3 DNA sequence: TGTGCCAGCAGCGACAACACCGGGGGGAACACTGAAGCTTTCTTT.

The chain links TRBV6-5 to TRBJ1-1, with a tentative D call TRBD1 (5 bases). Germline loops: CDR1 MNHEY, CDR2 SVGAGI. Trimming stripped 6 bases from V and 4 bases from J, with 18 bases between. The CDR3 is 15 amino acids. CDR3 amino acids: CASSSRGRRGTEAFF. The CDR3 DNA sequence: TGTGCCAGCAGCTCTAGGGGACGGCGGGGCACTGAAGCTTTCTTT.

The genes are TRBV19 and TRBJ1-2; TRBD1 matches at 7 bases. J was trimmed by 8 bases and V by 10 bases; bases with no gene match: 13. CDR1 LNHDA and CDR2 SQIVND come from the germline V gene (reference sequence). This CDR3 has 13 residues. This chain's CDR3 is CATADRPRGGYTF. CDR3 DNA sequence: TGTGCCACCGCGGACAGGCCCCGGGGAGGCTACACCTTC.

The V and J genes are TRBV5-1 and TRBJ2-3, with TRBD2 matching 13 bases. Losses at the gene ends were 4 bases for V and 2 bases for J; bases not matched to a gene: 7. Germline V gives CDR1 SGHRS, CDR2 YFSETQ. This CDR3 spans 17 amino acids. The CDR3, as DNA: TGCGCCAGCAGCATTGGGACTAGCGGGGCCCCCACAGATACGCAGTATTTT. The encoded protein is CASSIGTSGAPTDTQYF.

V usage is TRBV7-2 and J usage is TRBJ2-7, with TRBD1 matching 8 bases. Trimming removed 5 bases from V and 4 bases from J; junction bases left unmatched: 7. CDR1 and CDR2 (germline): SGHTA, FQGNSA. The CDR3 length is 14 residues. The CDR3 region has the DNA TGTGCCAGCAGCCCCCGGACAGGGAAATACGAGCAGTACTTC. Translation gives CASSPRTGKYEQYF.

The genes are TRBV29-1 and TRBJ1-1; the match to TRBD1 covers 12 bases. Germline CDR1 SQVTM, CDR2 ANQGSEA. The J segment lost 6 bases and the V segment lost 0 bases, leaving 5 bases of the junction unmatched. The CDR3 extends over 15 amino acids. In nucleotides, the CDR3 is TGCAGCGTTGAAGAGAGCCGGGACAGGGGGCCTGAAGCTTTCTTT. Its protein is CSVEESRDRGPEAFF.

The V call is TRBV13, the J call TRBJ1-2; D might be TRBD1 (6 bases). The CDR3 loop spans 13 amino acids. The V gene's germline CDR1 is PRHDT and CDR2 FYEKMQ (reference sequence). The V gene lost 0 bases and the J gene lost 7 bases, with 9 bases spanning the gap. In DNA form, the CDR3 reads TGTGCCAGCAGCTTAGGGGGGGCCGGTGGCTACACCTTC. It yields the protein CASSLGGAGGYTF.

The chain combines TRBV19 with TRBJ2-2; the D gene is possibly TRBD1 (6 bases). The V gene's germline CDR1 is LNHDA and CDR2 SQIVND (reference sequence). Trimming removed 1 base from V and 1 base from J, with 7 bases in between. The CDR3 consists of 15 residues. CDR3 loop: CASSIAQGNTGELFF. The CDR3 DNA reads TGTGCCAGTAGTATAGCACAGGGGAACACCGGGGAGCTGTTTTTT.

The DNA for the CDR3 is TGCGCCAGCAGCTCACAAAGACTAGCGGGGAGCACAGATACGCAGTATTTT. This codes for CASSSQRLAGSTDTQYF. This sequence joins TRBV5-1 and TRBJ2-3; 11 positions agree with TRBD2. CDR3 length: 17 residues. With 3 bases clipped from V and 0 bases from J, the junction kept 6 bases outside the gene matches. Germline lookup yields CDR1 SGHRS and CDR2 YFSETQ.

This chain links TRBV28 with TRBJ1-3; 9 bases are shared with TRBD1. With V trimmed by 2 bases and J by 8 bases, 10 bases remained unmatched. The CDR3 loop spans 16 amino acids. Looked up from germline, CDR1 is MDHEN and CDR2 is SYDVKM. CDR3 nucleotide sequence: TGTGCCAGCAGTTTACCGTCGGGGGACAGGGCTGACACCATATATTTT. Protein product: CASSLPSGDRADTIYF.

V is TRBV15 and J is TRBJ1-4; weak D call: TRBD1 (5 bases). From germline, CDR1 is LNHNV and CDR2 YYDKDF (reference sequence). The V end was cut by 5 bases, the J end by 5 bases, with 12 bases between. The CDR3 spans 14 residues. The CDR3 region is CATSRGGGNEKLFF. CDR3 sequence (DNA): TGTGCCACCAGCCGAGGCGGGGGAAATGAAAAACTGTTTTTT.

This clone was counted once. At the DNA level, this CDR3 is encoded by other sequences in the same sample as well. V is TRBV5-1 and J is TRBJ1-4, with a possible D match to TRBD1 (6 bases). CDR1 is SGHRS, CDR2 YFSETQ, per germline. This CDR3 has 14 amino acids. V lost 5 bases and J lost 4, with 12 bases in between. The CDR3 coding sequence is TGCGCCAGCAGTTTCGGACAGTATAATGAAAAACTGTTTTTT. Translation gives CASSFGQYNEKLFF.

The CDR3 reads CASSGGNRVWTEAFF. In DNA, the CDR3 is TGCGCCAGCAGTGGGGGTAACAGGGTTTGGACTGAAGCTTTCTTT. The chain carries TRBV10-2 and TRBJ1-1, with D possibly matching TRBD1 (6 bases). V was cut by 4 bases and J by 5 bases, with 17 bases left in between. Germline CDR1 is WSHSY and CDR2 is SAAADI. This CDR3 is built from 15 residues.

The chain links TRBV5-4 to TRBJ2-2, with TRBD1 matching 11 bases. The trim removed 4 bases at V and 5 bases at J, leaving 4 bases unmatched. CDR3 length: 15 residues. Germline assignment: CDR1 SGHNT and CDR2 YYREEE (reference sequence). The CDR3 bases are TGTGCCAGCAGCCCTGGGACAGGGGGGACCGGGGAGCTGTTTTTT. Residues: CASSPGTGGTGELFF.

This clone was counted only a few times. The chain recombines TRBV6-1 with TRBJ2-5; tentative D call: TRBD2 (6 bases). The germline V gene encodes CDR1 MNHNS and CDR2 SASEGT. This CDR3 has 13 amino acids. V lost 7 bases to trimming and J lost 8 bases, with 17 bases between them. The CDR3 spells CASNPGLMGTQYF. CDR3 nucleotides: TGTGCCAGCAATCCGGGACTCATGGGTACCCAGTACTTC.

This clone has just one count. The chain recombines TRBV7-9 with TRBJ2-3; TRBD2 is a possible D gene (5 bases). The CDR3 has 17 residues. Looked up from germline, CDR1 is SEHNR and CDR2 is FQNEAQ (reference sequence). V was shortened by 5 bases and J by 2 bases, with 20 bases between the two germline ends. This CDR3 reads CASSNPSRRVLTDTQYF. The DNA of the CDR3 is TGTGCCAGCAGCAACCCTAGTCGGCGGGTCCTCACAGATACGCAGTATTTT.

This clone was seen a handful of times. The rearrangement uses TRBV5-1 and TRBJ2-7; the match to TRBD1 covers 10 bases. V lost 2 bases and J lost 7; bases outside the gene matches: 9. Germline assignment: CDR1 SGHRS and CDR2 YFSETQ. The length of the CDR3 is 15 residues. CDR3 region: CASSFPGTGAREQYF. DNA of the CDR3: TGCGCCAGCAGCTTTCCGGGGACAGGGGCCCGGGAGCAGTACTTC.